This T cell receptor beta chain was captured by sequencing in a study of blood T cell repertoires in COVID-19. The table came from immunoSEQ multiplex PCR; TCRdb's copy has only in-frame clones and leaves some out. This sample has tens of thousands of clones, with 84% found just once. This CDR3 has 14 residues. Trimming pared 3 bases from V and 1 base from J, leaving 7 bases between. From germline, CDR1 is KGHSH and CDR2 LQKENI. The sequenced sample consisted of peripheral blood. The TCR was taken from a human donor in a cohort sampled during active COVID-19. The V and J genes are TRBV18 and TRBJ2-1; D gene uncertain. The CDR3 DNA follows: TGTGCCAGCTCACCCCCGGTTTCCTACAATGAGCAGTTCTTC. Its translation is CASSPPVSYNEQFF.